Presented here are 5 T cell receptor beta chains from one specimen sequenced in a study of blood T cell repertoires in COVID-19. Here immunoSEQ multiplex PCR was the method, and the copy in TCRdb shows in-frame clones only, minus some. The sample includes roughly 150,000 clones, around 82% seen only once; the top ten take over 15%. Material for sequencing was PBMCs or T cells enriched from blood (not recorded which). The receptors stem from a man in his fifties or sixties who had recovered from COVID-19.

In its sample, this clone was seen once. The gene calls are TRBV18 and TRBJ1-2; a possible D gene is TRBD1 (6 bases). The germline V and J ends were trimmed by 3 bases and 0 bases, with 17 bases remaining between them. CDR1 is KGHSH, CDR2 LQKENI, per germline. The CDR3 covers 17 residues. The CDR3 bases are TGTGCCAGCTCACCTCTAAGCACAGGGAAGGCTAACTATGGCTACACCTTC. Its translation is CASSPLSTGKANYGYTF.

This chain uses TRBV19 with TRBJ1-1; no clear D gene. The ends were cut back, 6 bases at V and 3 bases at J, with 23 bases in the middle. The germline CDR1 and CDR2 sequences are LNHDA and SQIVND (reference sequence). The CDR3 contains 17 residues. CDR3 sequence reads: CASRVQRNRRLDTEAFF. For the CDR3, the DNA is TGTGCCAGTAGGGTACAGCGGAATCGAAGGTTGGACACTGAAGCTTTCTTT.

The rearrangement uses TRBV3-1 (or the pseudogene TRBV3-2) and TRBJ1-5; 7 nucleotides align to TRBD1. The V segment lost 1 base and the J segment 7 bases; nucleotides outside the gene matches: 4. CDR1 and CDR2 from the germline V gene are LGHDT and YNNKEL (reference sequence). CDR3 length equals 14 residues. CDR3: CASSQGTGAQPQHF. The CDR3 DNA sequence: TGTGCCAGCAGCCAAGGGACAGGCGCGCAGCCCCAGCATTTT.

CDR3 in amino acids: CATSEPTTGGGELFF. The CDR3 nucleotides read TGTGCCACCAGTGAACCCACAACAGGGGGCGGGGAGCTGTTTTTT. The rearrangement links TRBV24-1 to TRBJ2-2; 8 bases agree with TRBD1. V lost 4 bases and J lost 7; bases outside the gene matches: 7. CDR1 and CDR2 (germline): KGHDR, SFDVKD. CDR3 length equals 15 residues.

J is TRBJ2-2 and V is TRBV7-2; possible D gene TRBD2, 6 bases. CDR3 size: 14 residues. Germline V lookup: CDR1 SGHTA, CDR2 FQGNSA. Trimming took 6 bases from V and 5 from J, leaving 13 bases between them. In DNA, the CDR3 is TGTGCCAGCAGACTACTAGCAGCTACCGGGGAGCTGTTTTTT. Amino acids: CASRLLAATGELFF. The full variable domain, completed using reference TRBV7-2 and TRBJ2-2, is GAGVSQSPSNKVTEKGKDVELRCDPISGHTALYWYRQSLGQGLEFLIYFQGNSAPDKSGLPSDRFSAERTGGSVSTLTIQRTQQEDSAVYLCASRLLAATGELFFGEGSRLTVL.